This T cell receptor (beta chain) was captured by sequencing in a study of T cell clonality in common variable immunodeficiency. The CDR3 is made up of 15 amino acids. CDR1 is KGHDR and CDR2 is SFDVKD in the germline V gene. This clone was detected many times. The junction departs from germline at one end; a sequencing error may be responsible. The observed sequence ends 3 residues before the CDR3 terminus, with the missing tail filled in from the germline J gene. Some clones are missing from TCRdb's copy, which holds only in-frame ones; the method was immunoSEQ multiplex PCR. The specimen has around 81,000 clones, none found just once.

The clonotype comes from a person aged 18 to 75 in good health. This chain joins TRBV24-1 and TRBJ2-3; tentative D call: TRBD2 (5 bases). Material for sequencing was peripheral blood mononuclear cells. The CDR3 here is CAISEGWPSTDTQYF. The CDR3 DNA, read in part, is TGTGCCATCAGTGAGGGCTGGCCTAGCACAGATACG.